The entry below describes one TCR beta chain. Alongside a J-beta primer mix, a sample-barcoded 5' primer served in a second PCR lasting about 7 to 12 cycles. In TCRdb, the 5' RACE reads were re-called with MiXCR into one record per CDR3 protein. The table shows roughly 1.6 million distinct CDR3 sequences, with roughly 32% occurring only once. Healthy Caucasians from Russia aged about 6 to 90 served as donors. In each sample, at least 6.5 million PBMCs were isolated. The data are from a study of blood T cells in healthy people across ages. On the study more broadly: With template switching, about one barcoded beta molecule was captured per two T cells.

The V and J ends lost 7 bases and 0 bases respectively, with 19 bases between them. Looked up from germline, CDR1 is SQVTM and CDR2 is ANQGSEA. The CDR3 sequence is 16 residues long. Sequenced: blood. This receptor was identified in a woman between 25 and 40 years old in good health. The chain recombines TRBV29-1 with TRBJ2-1; TRBD2 is a possible D gene (5 bases). The CDR3 coding sequence is TGCAGCGGTGGACCAGCGGACCCTTTCTCCTACAATGAGCAGTTCTTC. Its protein is CSGGPADPFSYNEQFF.